The 32 T cell receptor beta chains listed next were all sequenced from one sample in a study of early T cells in non-severe SARS-CoV-2 infection (dated by TCRdb to the early 2020s). The library was prepared using 5' RACE. The sequencer was a NextSeq 500. Through fastp at Q25 and MiXCR, TCRdb rebuilt clones from the public reads, retaining in-frame beta chains. One record per CDR3 amino acid sequence lists the most common genes and DNA. The sample table records 100,000 to 120,000 distinct CDR3 sequences; around 12% of these occur just once. The top ten clonotypes cover 3.5% to 4% of the sample. Specimen: whole blood, collected at baseline. These receptors originate from an adult who was a healthcare worker with PCR-confirmed SARS-CoV-2 infection or an uninfected control (not recorded which).

This clonotype occurred a few times. The rearrangement uses TRBV28 and TRBJ2-1; D gene ambiguous. V shed 1 base and J shed 5 bases, with 3 bases lying between them. The CDR3 sequence is 12 residues long. Germline CDR1 and CDR2: MDHEN and SYDVKM. In nucleotides, the CDR3 is TGTGCCAGCAGTTTATTAGACAATGAGCAGTTCTTC. Protein product: CASSLLDNEQFF.

The chain is built from TRBV28 and TRBJ2-7; a weak D match, TRBD2 (6 bases). Trimming cost V 5 bases and J 0 bases, with 8 bases left between them. Germline V gene lookup returns CDR1 MDHEN and CDR2 SYDVKM. This CDR3 region has 13 residues. Here the CDR3 DNA reads TGTGCCAGCAGTGTTAGCGGCTCCTACGAGCAGTACTTC. Translating it yields CASSVSGSYEQYF.

This sequence joins TRBV7-9 and TRBJ1-1, with no clear D. Trimming removed 1 base at V and 3 bases at J, with 9 bases between. The CDR3 totals 14 residues. Germline V CDR1 and CDR2: SEHNR, FQNEAQ (reference sequence). The CDR3 reads CASSLVQVYTEAFF. The CDR3 coding sequence is TGTGCCAGCAGCTTAGTGCAGGTATACACTGAAGCTTTCTTT.

This rearrangement joins TRBV6-1 to TRBJ2-7, with unresolved D. Germline V lookup: CDR1 MNHNS, CDR2 SASEGT. Trimming took 1 base from V and 5 from J, leaving 12 bases between them. CDR3 length: 14 amino acids. CDR3 loop: CASSEVKGIDEQYF. The CDR3, as DNA: TGTGCCAGCAGTGAAGTGAAGGGAATCGACGAGCAGTACTTC.

The V call is TRBV29-1, the J call TRBJ2-1; D gene ambiguous. V was pared by 8 bases and J by 3 bases, with 8 bases between. From germline, CDR1 is SQVTM and CDR2 ANQGSEA. This CDR3 has 11 amino acids. The DNA for the CDR3 is TGCAGCATGCAGTTCTACAATGAGCAGTTCTTC. The encoded protein is CSMQFYNEQFF.

The sample holds many counts of this clonotype. V is TRBV27 and J is TRBJ1-5; D gene ambiguous. V was shortened by 2 bases and J by 1 base, with 6 bases between the two germline ends. Germline lookup yields CDR1 MNHEY and CDR2 SMNVEV (reference sequence). This CDR3 is built from 14 residues. The CDR3 nucleotides read TGTGCCAGCAGTTTACGGCAGAGCAATCAGCCCCAGCATTTT. Translation gives CASSLRQSNQPQHF.

This clonotype was detected a few times. The chain recombines TRBV7-6 with TRBJ1-2; tentative D call: TRBD1 (5 bases). Trimming shortened V by 1 base and J by 5 bases, and 8 bases separated the two germline ends. Germline CDR1 is SGHVS and CDR2 is FNYEAQ. CDR3 length equals 13 residues. The CDR3 DNA reads as TGTGCCAGCAGCTTAGAGGGACTTTATGGCTACACCTTC. Its protein product is CASSLEGLYGYTF.

This clonotype was observed a few times. This rearrangement joins TRBV3-1 to TRBJ2-1; possibly TRBD2 for D (6 bases). Between the trimmed V and J ends, which lost 1 base and 9 bases, there was a span of 16 bases. The CDR3 is 15 residues long. Germline CDR1 LGHDT, CDR2 YNNKEL (reference sequence). The CDR3 region has the DNA TGTGCCAGCAGCCAAGGTCCGGTGCGGGGAGCTGAGCAGTTCTTC. This codes for CASSQGPVRGAEQFF.

This clonotype has ten or more counts. This sequence joins TRBV28 and TRBJ1-1; D gene uncertain. There are 12 residues in the CDR3. Germline CDR1 MDHEN, CDR2 SYDVKM. The ends were cut back, 6 bases at V and 4 bases at J, with 9 bases in the middle. CDR3 in DNA: TGTGCCAGCAGCCCCTATGCCACTGAAGCTTTCTTT. Amino acid sequence: CASSPYATEAFF.

In its sample, this clonotype was seen a few times. The gene calls are TRBV25-1 and TRBJ1-2, with D possibly TRBD1 on 5 matching bases. Germline V gene data show CDR1 as MGHDK and CDR2 as SYGVNS. Deletions cut 6 bases from V and 8 bases from J, with 16 bases between. This CDR3 contains 13 residues. The CDR3 sequence: CASSRSRGYGYTF. Written as DNA, the CDR3 is TGTGCCAGCAGCCGGTCACGGGGGTACGGCTACACCTTC.

This clonotype was counted only a few times. J is TRBJ2-2 and V is TRBV7-8; 8 positions agree with TRBD1. V dropped 2 bases and J dropped 4; count of bases not matched to a gene: 3. Germline V CDR1 and CDR2: SGHVS, FQNEAQ. CDR3 length: 15 amino acids. The CDR3 spells CASSLRGQGTGELFF. The CDR3 coding sequence is TGTGCCAGCAGCTTACGCGGACAGGGCACCGGGGAGCTGTTTTTT.

This clonotype was seen only a few times. The chain carries TRBV5-4 and TRBJ1-4, with D hard to call. Germline V gene data show CDR1 as SGHNT and CDR2 as YYREEE (reference sequence). Trimming cost V 2 bases and J 0 bases, with 8 bases left between them. The CDR3 totals 15 residues. CDR3 nucleotide sequence: TGTGCCAGCAGCTTAGGACCTACAACTAATGAAAAACTGTTTTTT. Encoded protein: CASSLGPTTNEKLFF. Drawing the rest from reference TRBV5-4 and TRBJ1-4, the complete variable domain is ETGVTQSPTHLIKTRGQQVTLRCSSQSGHNTVSWYQQALGQGPQFIFQYYREEENGRGNFPPRFSGLQFPNYSSELNVNALELDDSALYLCASSLGPTTNEKLFFGSGTQLSVL.

Ten or more counts support this clonotype. The chain has TRBV29-1 and TRBJ2-7, with 11 bases identical to TRBD2. Germline CDR1 is SQVTM and CDR2 is ANQGSEA. J lost 5 bases, V lost 6 bases, and 12 bases had no gene match. This CDR3 region has 15 residues. CDR3 in amino acids: CSVRVAGGPMNEQYF. The CDR3 DNA sequence: TGCAGCGTGAGGGTAGCGGGAGGGCCGATGAACGAGCAGTACTTC.

This clonotype appeared many times. The chain links TRBV6-6 to TRBJ1-2, with 8 bases identical to TRBD1. The junction had 2 bases not matched to a gene; V was cut back by 2 bases and J by 3 bases. Germline-derived CDR1 and CDR2 are MNHNY and SVGAGI (reference sequence). CDR3 length: 14 amino acids. The CDR3 DNA reads as TGTGCCAGCAGTTACGCAGGGGGCGACTATGGCTACACCTTC. Translating gives CASSYAGGDYGYTF.

This clonotype has only a few counts. The chain has TRBV2 and TRBJ1-4; 7 nucleotides align to TRBD1. Trimming removed 1 base from V and 3 bases from J; junction bases left unmatched: 5. Germline lookup yields CDR1 SNHLY and CDR2 FYNNEI. This CDR3 region has 16 residues. CDR3 coding DNA: TGTGCCAGCAGTGAAGGACAGGGTGTTCCTAATGAAAAACTGTTTTTT. This encodes CASSEGQGVPNEKLFF.

Ten or more counts support this clonotype. V gene TRBV27 combines with J gene TRBJ1-1, with a possible D match to TRBD1 (5 bases). Trimming left V 6 bases short and J 1 base short, with 9 bases between. There are 13 residues in the CDR3. Germline V gives CDR1 MNHEY, CDR2 SMNVEV (reference sequence). The CDR3 DNA reads TGTGCCAGCAGCCGAGACAGGAACACTGAAGCTTTCTTT. The encoded protein is CASSRDRNTEAFF.

This chain joins TRBV5-1 and TRBJ2-2; D ambiguous. This CDR3 region has 13 residues. V was cut by 7 bases and J by 4 bases, with 11 bases left in between. Germline-derived CDR1 and CDR2 are SGHRS and YFSETQ. In DNA, the CDR3 is TGCGCCAGCCGCCCCTATACCACCGGGGAGCTGTTTTTT. Its protein product is CASRPYTTGELFF.

This sequence joins TRBV10-3 and TRBJ2-2, with 9 positions matching TRBD1. CDR1 and CDR2 from the germline V gene are ENHRY and SYGVKD. The CDR3 sequence is 15 residues long. V lost 6 bases, J lost 4 bases, and 6 bases stayed unmatched. CDR3: CAIRGQGTSTGELFF. The CDR3 bases are TGTGCCATCAGAGGACAGGGGACTTCCACCGGGGAGCTGTTTTTT.

This clonotype was detected a few times. A read error may produce the germline difference seen at one junction end. V and J are TRBV13 and TRBJ2-1; TRBD2 agrees at 7 bases. Germline CDR1 is PRHDT and CDR2 is FYEKMQ (reference sequence). The CDR3 consists of 16 residues. CDR3 sequence reads: CASSLSGVNSYNEQFF. CDR3 coding DNA: TGTGCTAGCAGCTTAAGCGGGGTGAACTCCTACAATGAGCAGTTCTTC.

The gene calls are TRBV5-1 and TRBJ1-1; D perhaps matches TRBD1 (5 bases). The CDR3 has 14 amino acids. Trimming pared 0 bases from V and 7 bases from J, leaving 13 bases between. Germline V gene data show CDR1 as SGHRS and CDR2 as YFSETQ. The CDR3 is CASSLAGNLGEAFF. The CDR3 bases are TGCGCCAGCAGCTTGGCAGGGAATCTGGGTGAAGCTTTCTTT.

The V and J genes are TRBV9 and TRBJ2-6; tentative D call: TRBD1 (6 bases). Between the trimmed V and J ends, which lost 5 bases and 2 bases, there was a span of 11 bases. There are 15 residues in the CDR3. Germline V CDR1 and CDR2: SGDLS, YYNGEE. The CDR3 is CASSQGGAGANVLTF. The CDR3 DNA reads as TGTGCCAGCAGTCAAGGGGGTGCTGGGGCCAACGTCCTGACTTTC.

The chain couples TRBV6-1 to TRBJ2-4; D unresolved. CDR1 MNHNS and CDR2 SASEGT come from the germline V gene. The CDR3 loop spans 15 amino acids. V shed 6 bases and J shed 2 bases, with 14 bases lying between them. The chain's CDR3 is CASRTSRVSKNIQYF. The CDR3 DNA is TGTGCCAGCAGGACGTCCCGAGTTTCCAAAAACATTCAGTACTTC.

The chain uses TRBV5-4 and TRBJ2-1, with no clear D. The CDR3 length is 13 residues. Trimming left V 1 base short and J 9 bases short, with 11 bases between. Germline V lookup: CDR1 SGHNT, CDR2 YYREEE (reference sequence). The CDR3 DNA follows: TGTGCCAGCAGCTTGAAGGGTACCCCTGAGCAGTTCTTC. Amino acids: CASSLKGTPEQFF.

The chain couples TRBV27 to TRBJ2-1, with a possible D match to TRBD1 (5 bases). Germline CDR1 MNHEY, CDR2 SMNVEV (reference sequence). Trimming stripped 3 bases from V and 2 bases from J, with 14 bases between. The CDR3 runs to 16 residues. The CDR3 reads CASSFGAGRTYNEQFF. As DNA, the CDR3 is TGTGCCAGCAGTTTTGGGGCAGGCCGCACCTACAATGAGCAGTTCTTC.

This clonotype turned up a few times. The DNA of the CDR3 is TGTGCCAGCAGTTACTCGTTCGGGACAGAAATCTCCTACGAGCAGTACTTC. Translation: CASSYSFGTEISYEQYF. The V call is TRBV6-5, the J call TRBJ2-7; 7 bases are shared with TRBD1. Trimming removed 0 bases from V and 0 bases from J; junction bases left unmatched: 8. This CDR3 spans 17 amino acids. Germline-derived CDR1 and CDR2 are MNHEY and SVGAGI.

The chain is built from TRBV28 and TRBJ2-5; the D gene could be TRBD1 or TRBD2 (5 bases each). The CDR3 consists of 15 residues. Trimming cost V 2 bases and J 7 bases, with 17 bases left between them. Germline V gene lookup returns CDR1 MDHEN and CDR2 SYDVKM. The CDR3 protein is CASSLGRALSATQYF. The CDR3 DNA follows: TGTGCCAGCAGTTTAGGCAGGGCCCTTAGCGCGACCCAGTACTTC.

The chain employs TRBV2 and TRBJ2-4; possibly TRBD1 for D (6 bases). This CDR3 has 15 amino acids. Germline V gives CDR1 SNHLY, CDR2 FYNNEI. V gave up 7 bases and J gave up 0 bases, with 13 bases separating them. The chain's CDR3 is CASTLTGLAKNIQYF. CDR3 DNA: TGTGCCAGCACCCTGACAGGACTAGCCAAAAACATTCAGTACTTC.

This clonotype was detected many times. This chain connects TRBV4-1 to TRBJ1-1; weak D call: TRBD1 (5 bases). Germline V lookup: CDR1 MGHRA, CDR2 YSYEKL. The V end lost 3 bases, the J end lost 3 bases, and 11 bases lay between the germline ends. The CDR3 loop spans 14 amino acids. The CDR3 coding sequence is TGCGCCAGCAGCCACCAGGGAAAGGACACTGAAGCTTTCTTT. This sequence encodes CASSHQGKDTEAFF.

The gene calls are TRBV2 and TRBJ2-1; 7 nucleotides line up with TRBD2. The CDR3 loop spans 13 amino acids. V lost 5 bases, J lost 6 bases, and 4 bases stayed unmatched. The V gene's germline CDR1 is SNHLY and CDR2 FYNNEI. The CDR3 here is CASSLERGNEQFF. The CDR3 bases are TGTGCCAGCAGTCTCGAGCGGGGCAATGAGCAGTTCTTC.

The chain recombines TRBV9 with TRBJ2-1; possibly TRBD2 for D (5 bases). The V gene's germline CDR1 is SGDLS and CDR2 YYNGEE. The CDR3 contains 14 residues. Trimming left V 0 bases short and J 2 bases short, with 6 bases between. DNA for the CDR3: TGTGCCAGCAGCGTAGCGGGGACCTACAATGAGCAGTTCTTC. Translating gives CASSVAGTYNEQFF.

V is TRBV12-3 or TRBV12-4 and J is TRBJ2-1; 8 positions agree with TRBD2. With V trimmed by 6 bases and J by 0 bases, 19 bases remained unmatched. This CDR3 comprises 20 residues. The CDR3 loop reads CASSPNLRLAQMSSYNEQFF. DNA of the CDR3: TGTGCCAGCAGCCCCAACCTACGACTAGCGCAGATGAGCTCCTACAATGAGCAGTTCTTC.

The rearrangement joins TRBV11-2 to TRBJ2-1, with no clear D. From germline, CDR1 is SGHAT and CDR2 FQNNGV. The germline V and J ends were trimmed by 0 bases and 0 bases, with 3 bases remaining between them. The CDR3 contains 14 residues. CDR3 protein: CASSLDFSYNEQFF. As DNA, the CDR3 is TGTGCCAGCAGCTTAGACTTCTCCTACAATGAGCAGTTCTTC. Full variable domain (missing parts from reference TRBV11-2 and TRBJ2-1): EAGVAQSPRYKIIEKRQSVAFWCNPISGHATLYWYQQILGQGPKLLIQFQNNGVVDDSQLPKDRFSAERLKGVDSTLKIQPAKLEDSAVYLCASSLDFSYNEQFFGPGTRLTVL.